This TCR beta chain was obtained from a study of blood T cells in healthy people across ages. The CDR3 has 13 amino acids. The V and J ends lost 3 bases and 7 bases, in that order; junction bases with no gene match: 2. Through a sample-barcoded 5' primer and a J-beta primer mix, a second PCR was run for roughly 7 to 11 cycles. TCRdb re-derived calls from the 5' RACE reads in MiXCR, one entry per CDR3 protein. Of 750,000 to 950,000 distinct CDR3 sequences listed, 53% are singletons. Each sample gave at least 6.5 million isolated PBMCs. In this sample, this clonotype turned up once. Its target is unknown. Study-wide results and limits: Naive T cell percentage and TCR beta diversity correlated strongly. A greater number of naive CD4+ cells and higher diversity distinguished long-lived donors from aged donors.

The sample consisted of blood. The TCR comes from a man older than 75 in good health. J is TRBJ2-5 and V is TRBV12-3 or TRBV12-4; TRBD2 aligns across 10 bases. DNA of the CDR3: TGTGCCAGCAGTTTGAGCGGGGGGGTGACCCAGTACTTC. Translated, it gives CASSLSGGVTQYF.